This TCR beta chain comes out of a study of PD-L1 blockade in urothelial cancer. Points from the study as a whole: At the 3-week point, tumor-associated blood clones expanded more in durable-benefit patients.

Each PCR had synthetic TCR analog templates added to it as a spike-in. The repertoire was sequenced with immunoSEQ multiplex PCR; TCRdb's copy has only in-frame clones and lacks some. The table lists roughly 32,000 clones, 84% of them singletons. About this clone: The antigen remains unidentified.

V was shortened by 6 bases and J by 4 bases, with 18 bases between the two germline ends. The CDR3 runs 15 residues. From germline, CDR1 is LNHDA and CDR2 SQIVND (reference sequence). Sequencing was performed on PBMCs, taken around atezolizumab (anti-PD-L1) treatment. This chain links TRBV19 with TRBJ1-2, with D unclear. The sequence was obtained from a man aged 60-69 years with urothelial cancer. The CDR3 loop reads CASSPTRAGSYGYTF. Here the CDR3 DNA reads TGTGCCAGTAGCCCCACCCGCGCCGGGAGCTATGGCTACACCTTC. The full variable domain, with the rest looked up from reference TRBV19 and TRBJ1-2, is DGGITQSPKYLFRKEGQNVTLSCEQNLNHDAMYWYRQDPGQGLRLIYYSQIVNDFQKGDIAEGYSVSREKKESFPLTVTSAQKNPTAFYLCASSPTRAGSYGYTFGSGTRLTVV.